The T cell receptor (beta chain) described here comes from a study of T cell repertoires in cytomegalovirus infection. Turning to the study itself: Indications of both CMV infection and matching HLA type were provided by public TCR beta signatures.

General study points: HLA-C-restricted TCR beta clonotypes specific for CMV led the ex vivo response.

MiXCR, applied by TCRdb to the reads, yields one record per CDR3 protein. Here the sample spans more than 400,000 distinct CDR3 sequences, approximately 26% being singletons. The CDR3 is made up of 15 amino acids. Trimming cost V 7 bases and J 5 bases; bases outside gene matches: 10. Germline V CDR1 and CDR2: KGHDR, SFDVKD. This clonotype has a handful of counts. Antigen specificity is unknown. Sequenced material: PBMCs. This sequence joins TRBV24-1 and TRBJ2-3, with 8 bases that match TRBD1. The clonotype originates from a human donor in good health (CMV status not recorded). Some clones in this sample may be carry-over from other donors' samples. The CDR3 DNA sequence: TGTGCCACCAGCTTAACCGGGACAGGTGAAGATACGCAGTATTTT. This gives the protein CATSLTGTGEDTQYF.